The 15 T cell receptor beta chains below were found in one sample sequenced in a study of cytomegalovirus exposure and HLA in healthy donors. The PCR ran on 60 Vbeta and 13 Jbeta primers. Method: immunoSEQ multiplex PCR; TCRdb's copy keeps in-frame clones and lacks some. The sample consists of more than 95,000 clones, 70% to 85% of them appearing once. Material for sequencing was PBMCs. Source of these receptors: a man younger than 35 in good health and CMV-seronegative.

The rearrangement links TRBV2 to TRBJ2-5, with 10 bases that match TRBD2. Germline V gene data show CDR1 as SNHLY and CDR2 as FYNNEI. The trim removed 2 bases at V and 1 base at J, leaving 4 bases unmatched. This CDR3 spans 16 amino acids. DNA of the CDR3: TGTGCCAGCAGTGAAACCCTAGCGGGGGCCCAAGAGACCCAGTACTTC. Protein sequence: CASSETLAGAQETQYF. Full variable domain (rest looked up from reference TRBV2 and TRBJ2-5): EPEVTQTPSHQVTQMGQEVILRCVPISNHLYFYWYRQILGQKVEFLVSFYNNEISEKSEIFDDQFSVERPDGSNFTLKIRSTKLEDSAMYFCASSETLAGAQETQYFGPGTRLLVL.

The chain recombines TRBV6-6 with TRBJ1-5; the match to TRBD1 covers 7 bases. V was clipped by 7 bases and J by 5 bases; unmatched bases: 11. This CDR3 has 15 residues. In germline, CDR1 is MNHNY, CDR2 SVGAGI (reference sequence). CDR3 nucleotide sequence: TGTGCCAGCAACCAGCGAGGGACAGAAGATCAGCCCCAGCATTTT. It encodes CASNQRGTEDQPQHF.

The V gene is TRBV4-1, the J gene TRBJ2-5; no clear D gene. The J call may not be correct, given that the DNA end is closer to TRBJ2-7. This CDR3 has 12 residues. From germline, CDR1 is MGHRA and CDR2 YSYEKL. This CDR3 is CASSPPLGEQYF. The CDR3 DNA sequence: TGCGCCAGCAGCCCCCCCCTGGGCGAGCAGTACTTC.

V and J are TRBV13 and TRBJ2-7; D is unresolved. Germline V gives CDR1 PRHDT, CDR2 FYEKMQ (reference sequence). The CDR3 loop spans 15 amino acids. Trimming pared 0 bases from V and 0 bases from J, leaving 9 bases between. In nucleotides, the CDR3 is TGTGCCAGCAGCTTAGGCTTGACGGGCTCCTACGAGCAGTACTTC. Protein: CASSLGLTGSYEQYF.

The chain employs TRBV27 and TRBJ2-2, with 12 positions matching TRBD2. V lost 5 bases to trimming and J lost 7 bases; unmatched junction nucleotides: 8. Germline CDR1 MNHEY, CDR2 SMNVEV (reference sequence). CDR3 length: 16 amino acids. The CDR3 DNA follows: TGTGCCAGCAGTCCCCTAGCGGGGGGGCCGTACGGGGAGCTGTTTTTT. Its translation is CASSPLAGGPYGELFF.

J is TRBJ2-1 and V is TRBV5-1, with D perhaps matching TRBD1 (6 bases). The CDR3 has 16 residues. Trimming stripped 4 bases from V and 3 bases from J, with 17 bases between. The germline V gene has CDR1 SGHRS and CDR2 YFSETQ. The CDR3 is CASSPWVATGYNEQFF. The DNA for the CDR3 is TGCGCCAGCAGCCCTTGGGTCGCGACAGGCTACAATGAGCAGTTCTTC.

This clone has only a few counts. The DNA for the CDR3 is TGTGCCAGCAGCGAACAGGGTAATCAGCCCCAGCATTTT. It codes for CASSEQGNQPQHF. The chain uses TRBV25-1 and TRBJ1-5; a possible D gene is TRBD1 (6 bases). Trimming left V 6 bases short and J 4 bases short, with 10 bases between. The CDR3 length is 13 residues. The germline V gene has CDR1 MGHDK and CDR2 SYGVNS.

V gene TRBV7-8 combines with J gene TRBJ1-3; unclear D gene. The V end lost 2 bases, the J end lost 3 bases, and 20 bases lay between the germline ends. The CDR3 contains 18 residues. Germline assignment: CDR1 SGHVS and CDR2 FQNEAQ. In DNA form, the CDR3 reads TGTGCCAGCAGCTTATATCGAAAAGGCCAGGCGGGTGGAAACACCATATATTTT. This sequence encodes CASSLYRKGQAGGNTIYF.

This chain joins TRBV2 and TRBJ2-1, with 8 bases aligning to TRBD2. The germline gives CDR1 SNHLY, CDR2 FYNNEI. The junction had 7 bases not matched to a gene; V was cut back by 2 bases and J by 7 bases. CDR3 length equals 15 residues. CDR3 DNA sequence: TGTGCCAGCAGTGAATCGCGGGGGGCGGGGAATGAGCAGTTCTTC. This codes for CASSESRGAGNEQFF.

The gene calls are TRBV4-2 and TRBJ1-1, with 7 bases that match TRBD1. V lost 3 bases, J lost 10 bases, and 5 bases stayed unmatched. CDR1 is LGHNA, CDR2 YNFKEQ, per germline. This CDR3 has 12 residues. The CDR3, as DNA: TGTGCCAGCAGCCATCCGGGACAGTTAGCTTTCTTT. Protein sequence: CASSHPGQLAFF.

The V and J genes are TRBV9 and TRBJ2-5; D not resolved. Trimming removed 0 bases from V and 1 base from J, with 7 bases in between. The CDR3 totals 14 residues. CDR1 and CDR2 (germline): SGDLS, YYNGEE. The DNA for the CDR3 is TGTGCCAGCAGCGTAGAAGGAGTCCAAGAGACCCAGTACTTC. This sequence encodes CASSVEGVQETQYF. Filled out from reference TRBV9 and TRBJ2-5, the complete variable domain reads DSGVTQTPKHLITATGQRVTLRCSPRSGDLSVYWYQQSLDQGLQFLIQYYNGEERAKGNILERFSAQQFPDLHSELNLSSLELGDSALYFCASSVEGVQETQYFGPGTRLLVL.

In this sample, this clone turned up a few times. The chain combines TRBV6-1 with TRBJ1-1, with D possibly being TRBD1 (6 bases). The CDR3 is 13 residues long. V lost 7 bases and J 1 base, leaving 10 bases between the germline ends. CDR1 and CDR2 from the germline V gene are MNHNS and SASEGT. CDR3 in DNA: TGTGCCAGCAAGCCGACAGGGAACACTGAAGCTTTCTTT. Encoded protein: CASKPTGNTEAFF.

The V call is TRBV5-4, the J call TRBJ2-1; 9 bases are shared with TRBD1. CDR3 length: 15 amino acids. Germline V gene data show CDR1 as SGHNT and CDR2 as YYREEE (reference sequence). With 4 bases clipped from V and 7 bases from J, the junction kept 9 bases outside the gene matches. CDR3 bases: TGTGCCAGCAGCAGTCCGGGACAGGGAATTAATGAGCAGTTCTTC. This sequence encodes CASSSPGQGINEQFF.

The chain carries TRBV19 and TRBJ2-2; 8 nucleotides agree with TRBD2. V shed 4 bases, J shed 0 bases, and the junction held 1 base outside the gene matches. The CDR3 runs 15 residues. The germline V gene has CDR1 LNHDA and CDR2 SQIVND (reference sequence). The CDR3 sequence is CASSTLAANTGELFF. CDR3 DNA sequence: TGTGCCAGTAGTACACTAGCGGCGAACACCGGGGAGCTGTTTTTT.

This clone was seen only once. This chain links TRBV7-2 with TRBJ2-1, with 8 bases that match TRBD1. CDR1 SGHTA and CDR2 FQGNSA come from the germline V gene. This CDR3 is 13 amino acids long. V was pared by 5 bases and J by 7 bases, with 4 bases of the junction left unmatched. CDR3 sequence: CASSLWTGNEQFF. In DNA form, the CDR3 reads TGTGCCAGCAGCCTGTGGACAGGGAATGAGCAGTTCTTC.